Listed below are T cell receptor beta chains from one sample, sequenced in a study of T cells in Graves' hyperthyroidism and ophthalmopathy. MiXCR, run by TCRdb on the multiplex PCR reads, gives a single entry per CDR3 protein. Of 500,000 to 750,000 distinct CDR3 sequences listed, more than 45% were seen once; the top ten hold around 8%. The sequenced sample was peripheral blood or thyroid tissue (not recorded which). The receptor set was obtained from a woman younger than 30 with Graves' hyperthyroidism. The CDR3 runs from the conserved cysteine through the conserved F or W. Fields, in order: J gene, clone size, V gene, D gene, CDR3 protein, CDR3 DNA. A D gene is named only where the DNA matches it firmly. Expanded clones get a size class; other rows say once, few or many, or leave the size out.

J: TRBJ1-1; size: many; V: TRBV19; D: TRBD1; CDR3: CASSLGQGVVNTEAFF; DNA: TGTGCCAGTAGTTTAGGACAGGGGGTCGTGAACACTGAAGCTTTCTTT
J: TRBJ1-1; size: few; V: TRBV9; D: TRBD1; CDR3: CASSVLSTGFGDTEAFF; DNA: TGTGCCAGCAGCGTACTCTCGACAGGGTTTGGGGACACTGAAGCTTTCTTT
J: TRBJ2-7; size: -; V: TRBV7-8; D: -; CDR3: CASSISPVSTYEQYF; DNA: TGTGCCAGCAGCATAAGCCCCGTTAGTACCTACGAGCAGTACTTC
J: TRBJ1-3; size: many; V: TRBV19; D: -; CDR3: CATSRSGPIGNTIYF; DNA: TGTGCCACCTCCCGGTCAGGACCTATTGGAAACACCATATATTTT
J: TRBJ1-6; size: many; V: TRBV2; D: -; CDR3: CASRTDRARHSPLHF; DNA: TGTGCCAGCAGAACCGACAGAGCCCGGCATTCACCCCTCCACTTT
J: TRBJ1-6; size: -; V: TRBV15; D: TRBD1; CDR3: CATSSVTGGNSPLHF; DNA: TGTGCCACCAGCAGCGTTACAGGGGGTAATTCACCCCTCCACTTT
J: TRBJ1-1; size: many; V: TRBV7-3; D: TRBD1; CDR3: CASSPDRENTEAFF; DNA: TGTGCCAGCAGCCCCGACAGGGAGAACACTGAAGCTTTCTTT
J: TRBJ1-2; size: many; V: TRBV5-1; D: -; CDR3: CASSLTGYSFYGYTF; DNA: TGCGCCAGCAGCTTGACAGGCTACAGCTTCTATGGCTACACCTTC
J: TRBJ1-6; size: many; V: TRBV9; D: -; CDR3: CASSVDGRGPLHF; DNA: TGTGCCAGCAGCGTAGATGGAAGGGGACCCCTCCACTTT
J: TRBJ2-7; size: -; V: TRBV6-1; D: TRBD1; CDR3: CASRNPGQRNYEQYF; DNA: TGTGCCAGCAGAAACCCGGGACAGAGGAACTACGAGCAGTACTTC
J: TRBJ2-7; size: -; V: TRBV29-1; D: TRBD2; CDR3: CRRGAANYEQYF; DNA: TGCAGGCGGGGGGCGGCGAACTACGAGCAGTACTTC
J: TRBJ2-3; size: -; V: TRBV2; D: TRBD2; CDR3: CASRAGGLGDTQYF; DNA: TGTGCCAGCAGAGCGGGAGGGCTTGGAGATACGCAGTATTTT
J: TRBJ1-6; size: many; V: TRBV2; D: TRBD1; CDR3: CASSDPGTGRYSPLHF; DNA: TGTGCCAGCAGTGACCCCGGGACAGGGAGGTATTCACCCCTCCACTTT
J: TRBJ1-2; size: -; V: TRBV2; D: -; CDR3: CASKNTAAPRGYGYTF; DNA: TGTGCCAGCAAGAATACGGCAGCCCCAAGGGGCTATGGCTACACCTTC
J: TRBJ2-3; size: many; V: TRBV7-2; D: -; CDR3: CASSFLTSTDTQYF; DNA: TGTGCCAGCAGCTTCCTTACTAGCACAGATACGCAGTATTTT
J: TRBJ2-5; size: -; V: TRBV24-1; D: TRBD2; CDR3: CATSNLAGGTKETQYF; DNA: TGTGCCACCTCGAATCTAGCGGGAGGGACGAAAGAGACCCAGTACTTC
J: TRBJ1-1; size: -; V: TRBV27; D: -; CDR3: CASGPGLPNTEAFF; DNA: TGTGCCAGCGGCCCGGGACTCCCGAACACTGAAGCTTTCTTT
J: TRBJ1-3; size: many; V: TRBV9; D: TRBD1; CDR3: CASSVDRGPGNTIYF; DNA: TGTGCCAGCAGCGTAGACAGGGGGCCTGGAAACACCATATATTTT
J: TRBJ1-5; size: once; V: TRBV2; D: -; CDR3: CASGRGVQPQHF; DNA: TGTGCCAGCGGCAGGGGTGTCCAGCCCCAGCATTTT
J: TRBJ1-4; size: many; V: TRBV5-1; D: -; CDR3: CASSLMTSGEKLFF; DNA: TGCGCCAGCAGCTTGATGACCTCTGGTGAAAAACTGTTTTTT